The 30 T cell receptor beta chains presented below share a single source sample, sequenced in a study of early T cells in non-severe SARS-CoV-2 infection. One entry per CDR3 protein results from TCRdb running MiXCR on the 5' RACE reads. The data hold approximately 67,000 distinct CDR3 sequences, with around 10% observed a single time. The sample taken for sequencing was whole blood. All receptors come from an adult who was a healthcare worker with PCR-confirmed SARS-CoV-2 infection or an uninfected control (not recorded which).

Many counts were recorded for this clonotype. This chain links TRBV6-1 with TRBJ2-4; D ambiguous. The CDR3 totals 13 residues. V was clipped by 1 base and J by 1 base, with 2 bases between them. Per germline, CDR1 MNHNS and CDR2 SASEGT. CDR3 amino acids: CASSEVAKNIQYF. For the CDR3, the DNA is TGTGCCAGCAGTGAAGTTGCCAAAAACATTCAGTACTTC.

Comment on this clonotype: A much larger clonotype is one base distant, so this may be a read error. The rearrangement links TRBV5-6 to TRBJ1-4, with D possibly being TRBD1 (6 bases). The CDR3 runs to 14 residues. The germline V gene encodes CDR1 SGHDT and CDR2 YYEEEE. The CDR3 reads CGSSGYRDSEKLFF. The CDR3 DNA reads as TGTGGCAGCAGCGGATACAGGGATTCCGAAAAACTGTTTTTT.

As regards this clonotype: The germline gene is not matched at one end of the junction; a read error may be the cause. The CDR3 protein is CASSLSATGIYSENTIYF. The CDR3 DNA follows: TGTGCCAGCAGTTTATCCGCTACGGGTATTTACTCTGAAAACACCATATATTTT. The genes are TRBV27 and TRBJ1-3; no reliable D call. The CDR3 extends over 18 amino acids. Per germline, CDR1 MNHEY and CDR2 SMNVEV (reference sequence).

The sample holds many counts of this clonotype. Here the CDR3 reads CSVVQGAAGYTF. The CDR3 bases are TGCAGTGTAGTGCAGGGGGCGGCCGGCTACACCTTC. This chain connects TRBV20-1 to TRBJ1-2; 8 bases map to TRBD1. Losses at the gene ends were 7 bases for V and 8 bases for J; bases not matched to a gene: 9. Germline V gives CDR1 DFQATT, CDR2 SNEGSKA (reference sequence). CDR3 length: 12 amino acids.

This clonotype was seen only a few times. The chain joins TRBV4-1 to TRBJ2-7, with TRBD2 matching over 8 bases. The germline V gene encodes CDR1 MGHRA and CDR2 YSYEKL. The CDR3 length is 15 residues. The J segment lost 3 bases and the V segment lost 1 base, leaving 5 bases of the junction unmatched. The CDR3 here is CASSQVLAAHYEQYF. In nucleotides, the CDR3 is TGCGCCAGCAGCCAAGTACTAGCGGCCCACTACGAGCAGTACTTC.

This clonotype was observed many times. The chain combines TRBV27 with TRBJ1-1; no definite D call. V shed 7 bases and J shed 1 base, with 10 bases lying between them. This CDR3 region has 13 residues. Germline assignment: CDR1 MNHEY and CDR2 SMNVEV (reference sequence). Here the CDR3 DNA reads TGTGCCAGCACCCTACACCCGAACACTGAAGCTTTCTTT. Encoded protein: CASTLHPNTEAFF.

The V call is TRBV29-1, the J call TRBJ2-5; D is perhaps TRBD2 (5 bases). V lost 6 bases and J lost 7, with 18 bases in between. Germline lookup yields CDR1 SQVTM and CDR2 ANQGSEA. This CDR3 comprises 13 residues. The CDR3 loop reads CSVVSATRGTQYF. The DNA for the CDR3 is TGCAGCGTCGTTAGCGCAACAAGAGGGACCCAGTACTTC.

As concerns this clonotype: It may be a read error: a sequence one base away is much more abundant. This chain connects TRBV18 to TRBJ2-3; 7 nucleotides line up with TRBD1. CDR1 and CDR2 from the germline V gene are KGHSH and LQKENI. The CDR3 has 16 residues. In DNA, the CDR3 is TGTGTCAGCTCACCACCCAAAGGGACAGGCACAGATACGCAGTATTTT. It yields the protein CVSSPPKGTGTDTQYF.

This clonotype turned up a few times. The rearrangement uses TRBV29-1 and TRBJ2-5, with D tentatively TRBD2 (6 bases). Between the trimmed V and J ends, which lost 3 bases and 4 bases, there was a span of 9 bases. Germline loops: CDR1 SQVTM, CDR2 ANQGSEA. The CDR3 is made up of 12 amino acids. CDR3 sequence (DNA): TGCAGCGTTGATCGGGGGAGAGAGACCCAGTACTTC. This codes for CSVDRGRETQYF.

This chain uses TRBV2 with TRBJ2-3; TRBD2 is a possible D gene (5 bases). Trimming removed 4 bases at V and 2 bases at J, with 19 bases between. The CDR3 loop spans 17 amino acids. Germline CDR1 reads SNHLY; CDR2 reads FYNNEI. The CDR3 here is CASSVRLSGRFTDTQYF. CDR3 DNA sequence: TGTGCCAGCAGTGTTAGGCTGAGTGGGAGATTCACAGATACGCAGTATTTT.

This clonotype has just a few counts. This chain uses TRBV30 with TRBJ1-2, with 7 positions matching TRBD1. The germline CDR1 and CDR2 sequences are GTSNPN and SVGIG (reference sequence). The V and J ends lost 4 bases and 1 base, in that order; junction bases with no gene match: 3. The CDR3 contains 13 residues. The CDR3, as DNA: TGTGCCTGGAATAGGGACAGTAACTATGGCTACACCTTC. Translation gives CAWNRDSNYGYTF.

This clonotype has at least ten counts. This chain uses TRBV4-1 with TRBJ2-7; D is possibly TRBD1 (5 bases). The V gene's germline CDR1 is MGHRA and CDR2 YSYEKL. The CDR3 is 18 amino acids. V shed 0 bases and J shed 3 bases, with 21 bases lying between them. CDR3 bases: TGCGCCAGCAGCCAAGAGTGGACATCCGCCCTAGGAGTCTACGAGCAGTACTTC. Its protein product is CASSQEWTSALGVYEQYF.

This clonotype has a count of ten or more. The chain employs TRBV5-4 and TRBJ2-2, with D perhaps TRBD1 (6 bases). Germline-derived CDR1 and CDR2 are SGHNT and YYREEE (reference sequence). This CDR3 contains 14 residues. Trimming shortened V by 2 bases and J by 4 bases, and 9 bases separated the two germline ends. The CDR3 reads CASSFDRTTGELFF. CDR3 bases: TGTGCCAGCAGCTTCGACAGGACCACCGGGGAGCTGTTTTTT.

This clonotype showed up many times. The chain employs TRBV7-9 and TRBJ2-7; 7 bases match TRBD2. Germline V gene sequence: CDR1 SEHNR, CDR2 FQNEAQ (reference sequence). With V trimmed by 3 bases and J by 3 bases, 11 bases remained unmatched. This CDR3 has 16 residues. The CDR3 DNA sequence: TGTGCCAGCAGCTTGGGAGGGAACTCCCGTTTCTACGAGCAGTACTTC. The encoded protein is CASSLGGNSRFYEQYF.

This clonotype was recorded a few times. The chain is built from TRBV28 and TRBJ2-1, with D unresolved. With 11 bases removed from V and 2 bases from J, the gap between germline ends came to 16 bases. This CDR3 contains 14 residues. Germline CDR1 is MDHEN and CDR2 is SYDVKM. The CDR3 here is CASSEAPPYNEQFF. The CDR3 DNA is TGTGCCTCCTCTGAAGCGCCACCCTACAATGAGCAGTTCTTC.

Ten or more counts support this clonotype. The chain combines TRBV12-5 with TRBJ2-7; no firm D call. This CDR3 is 14 amino acids long. V dropped 3 bases and J dropped 3 bases, with 12 bases sitting between them. Germline CDR1 reads LGHNT; CDR2 reads FRNRAP. The CDR3 DNA reads as TGTGCTAGTGGTTTTGGAAACAGCTTCTACGAGCAGTACTTC. Translating gives CASGFGNSFYEQYF.

This clonotype occurred many times. The CDR3 nucleotides read TGTGCCAGCAGCCTCCCGGGACGTAACCAAGAGACCCAGTACTTC. Translation: CASSLPGRNQETQYF. J is TRBJ2-5 and V is TRBV3-1; the D call may be TRBD1 or TRBD2 (5 bases each). Germline V gene data show CDR1 as LGHDT and CDR2 as YNNKEL (reference sequence). Trimming took off 4 bases at V and 0 bases at J, with 12 bases between the two ends. CDR3 length equals 15 residues.

The chain couples TRBV4-2 to TRBJ2-3; 9 positions agree with TRBD2. The CDR3 runs 16 residues. After removal of 1 base from V and 2 bases from J, the junction contained 4 bases not matched to a gene. Germline V lookup: CDR1 LGHNA, CDR2 YNFKEQ. The CDR3 region is CASSQGAGGLTDTQYF. In DNA, the CDR3 is TGTGCCAGCAGCCAAGGGGCGGGGGGGCTCACAGATACGCAGTATTTT.

Ten or more counts support this clonotype. The chain employs TRBV7-6 and TRBJ2-1; perhaps TRBD2 as D (5 bases). CDR3 length: 16 amino acids. Germline V gives CDR1 SGHVS, CDR2 FNYEAQ. Trimming took off 2 bases at V and 1 base at J, with 12 bases between the two ends. For the CDR3, the DNA is TGTGCCAGCAGCTTACTACTAGGGTCGTCCTACAATGAGCAGTTCTTC. Protein product: CASSLLLGSSYNEQFF.

The chain joins TRBV30 to TRBJ2-7, with a possible D match to TRBD2 (5 bases). The CDR3 loop spans 11 amino acids. Germline V CDR1 and CDR2: GTSNPN, SVGIG (reference sequence). V was trimmed by 4 bases and J by 6 bases, leaving 10 bases between them. The CDR3: CAWTAGGEQYF. CDR3 in DNA: TGTGCCTGGACCGCCGGAGGCGAGCAGTACTTC. Based on the CDR3 plus reference TRBV30 and TRBJ2-7, the full variable domain is SQTIHQWPATLVQPVGSPLSLECTVEGTSNPNLYWYRQAAGRGLQLLFYSVGIGQISSEVPQNLSASRPQDRQFILSSKKLLLSDSGFYLCAWTAGGEQYFGPGTRLTVT.

This rearrangement joins TRBV6-5 to TRBJ2-1, with TRBD1 identical over 11 bases. This CDR3 is built from 17 residues. Trimming removed 5 bases from V and 0 bases from J; junction bases left unmatched: 6. CDR1 and CDR2 from the germline V gene are MNHEY and SVGAGI. CDR3 in amino acids: CASSPRTGGSSYNEQFF. The DNA for the CDR3 is TGTGCCAGCAGTCCTCGGACAGGGGGCAGCTCCTACAATGAGCAGTTCTTC.

In its sample, this clonotype was seen many times. This chain connects TRBV4-2 to TRBJ2-1; 8 bases fit TRBD1. V lost 0 bases and J lost 7; bases outside the gene matches: 17. The length of the CDR3 is 19 residues. In germline, CDR1 is LGHNA, CDR2 YNFKEQ. The CDR3: CASSQDRLRVGQGKNEQFF. The CDR3 DNA reads TGTGCCAGCAGCCAAGATAGACTGAGGGTAGGACAGGGCAAGAATGAGCAGTTCTTC.

This clonotype has just one count. The gene calls are TRBV12-3 or TRBV12-4 and TRBJ1-4; D might be TRBD1 (5 bases). Trimming took 7 bases from V and 4 from J, leaving 10 bases between them. This CDR3 is built from 13 residues. CDR3 DNA: TGTGCCAGCAAGACAGCGAATAATGAAAAACTGTTTTTT. This encodes CASKTANNEKLFF.

This clonotype was detected a few times. The chain links TRBV9 to TRBJ2-3, with 9 bases matching TRBD2. Trimming at V came to 3 bases and at J to 0 bases, leaving 2 bases not matched to a gene. Germline values: CDR1 SGDLS, CDR2 YYNGEE. The length of the CDR3 is 15 residues. Here the CDR3 reads CASSATSGSTDTQYF. CDR3 coding DNA: TGTGCCAGCAGCGCAACTAGCGGGAGCACAGATACGCAGTATTTT.

The V gene is TRBV5-1, the J gene TRBJ2-7; D is undetermined. Germline CDR1 SGHRS, CDR2 YFSETQ. CDR3 length: 14 amino acids. V lost 3 bases and J 2 bases, leaving 12 bases between the germline ends. The CDR3 nucleotides are TGCGCCAGCAGCTACTTAGGCGAAGCCTACGAGCAGTACTTC. Its protein is CASSYLGEAYEQYF.

This chain links TRBV11-2 with TRBJ1-4; perhaps TRBD1 as D (5 bases). The germline CDR1 and CDR2 sequences are SGHAT and FQNNGV. Trimming took off 5 bases at V and 7 bases at J, with 23 bases between the two ends. The CDR3 has 17 residues. The CDR3 protein is CASSAKTRGGAAEKLFF. The CDR3 nucleotides are TGTGCCAGCAGCGCCAAAACAAGGGGAGGGGCGGCTGAAAAACTGTTTTTT.

This clonotype showed up many times. The chain has TRBV4-1 and TRBJ2-4, with D possibly being TRBD2 (6 bases). Germline V CDR1 and CDR2: MGHRA, YSYEKL. The V end lost 0 bases, the J end lost 0 bases, and 21 bases lay between the germline ends. CDR3 length: 20 amino acids. The CDR3 DNA follows: TGCGCCAGCAGCCAAGAGCGGGGCCTCACCGCCCGCTTAGCCAAAAACATTCAGTACTTC. Its protein is CASSQERGLTARLAKNIQYF.

The rearrangement links TRBV3-1 to TRBJ2-3; 9 positions agree with TRBD2. The CDR3 loop spans 18 amino acids. CDR1 is LGHDT and CDR2 is YNNKEL in the germline V gene (reference sequence). The ends lost 1 base at V and 0 bases at J; junction bases unmatched: 8. The CDR3 reads CASSQVTLAGSSTDTQYF. The DNA for the CDR3 is TGTGCCAGCAGCCAAGTCACACTAGCGGGCTCTAGCACAGATACGCAGTATTTT.

The gene calls are TRBV7-2 and TRBJ2-1; 12 bases align to TRBD2. With V trimmed by 3 bases and J by 7 bases, 7 bases remained unmatched. CDR1 is SGHTA and CDR2 is FQGNSA in the germline V gene. This CDR3 contains 16 residues. This CDR3 reads CASSFRTSGNGNEQFF. CDR3 coding DNA: TGTGCCAGCAGCTTTCGGACTAGCGGGAACGGTAATGAGCAGTTCTTC.

This clonotype was seen only a few times. The chain recombines TRBV5-1 with TRBJ2-3; D gene unclear. In germline, CDR1 is SGHRS, CDR2 YFSETQ. V lost 1 base and J lost 3, with 6 bases in between. This CDR3 has 13 residues. This CDR3 reads CASSLLGTDTQYF. The CDR3 coding sequence is TGCGCCAGCAGCTTGTTAGGGACAGATACGCAGTATTTT. The full variable domain, with the rest looked up from reference TRBV5-1 and TRBJ2-3, is KAGVTQTPRYLIKTRGQQVTLSCSPISGHRSVSWYQQTPGQGLQFLFEYFSETQRNKGNFPGRFSGRQFSNSRSEMNVSTLELGDSALYLCASSLLGTDTQYFGPGTRLTVL.